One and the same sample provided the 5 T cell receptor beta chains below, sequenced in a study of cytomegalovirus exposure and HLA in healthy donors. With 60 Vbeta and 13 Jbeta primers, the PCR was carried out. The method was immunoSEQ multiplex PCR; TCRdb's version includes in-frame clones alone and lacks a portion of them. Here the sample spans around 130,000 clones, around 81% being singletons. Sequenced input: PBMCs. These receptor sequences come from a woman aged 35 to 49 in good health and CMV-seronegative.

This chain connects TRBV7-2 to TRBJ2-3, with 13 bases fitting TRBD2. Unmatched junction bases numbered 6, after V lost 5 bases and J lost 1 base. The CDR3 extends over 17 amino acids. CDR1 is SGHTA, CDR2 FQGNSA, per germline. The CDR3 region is CASSTRTSGSGTDTQYF. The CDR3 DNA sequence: TGTGCCAGCAGCACAAGGACTAGCGGGAGTGGCACAGATACGCAGTATTTT.

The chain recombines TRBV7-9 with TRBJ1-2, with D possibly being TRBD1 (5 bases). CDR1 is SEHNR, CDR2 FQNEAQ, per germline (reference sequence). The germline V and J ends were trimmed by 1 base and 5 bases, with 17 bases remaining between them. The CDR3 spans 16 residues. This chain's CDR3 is CASSLGGSDFVYGYTF. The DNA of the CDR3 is TGTGCCAGCAGCTTAGGGGGCAGCGATTTTGTTTATGGCTACACCTTC.

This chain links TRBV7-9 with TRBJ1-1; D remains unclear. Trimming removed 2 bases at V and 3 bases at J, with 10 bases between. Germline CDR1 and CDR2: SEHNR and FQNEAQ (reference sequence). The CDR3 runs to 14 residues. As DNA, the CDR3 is TGTGCCAGCAGCTTAATGGGCAGTGACACTGAAGCTTTCTTT. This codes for CASSLMGSDTEAFF.

CDR3 in DNA: TGTGCCAGCACCTTCGGACTAGCGGGAGGAACGGGGTATTACGAGCAGTTCTTC. Translated: CASTFGLAGGTGYYEQFF. The V call is TRBV5-4, the J call TRBJ2-1; 14 bases line up with TRBD2. V shed 6 bases, J shed 10 bases, and the junction held 18 bases outside the gene matches. In germline, CDR1 is SGHNT, CDR2 YYREEE (reference sequence). The CDR3 is 18 residues long.

CDR3 nucleotides: TGTGCCAGTAGCCCGCCTAGTAGGCCCAATGAGCAGTTCTTC. Translating it yields CASSPPSRPNEQFF. The chain combines TRBV19 with TRBJ2-1; D unclear. Trimming pared 6 bases from V and 6 bases from J, leaving 15 bases between. CDR3 length equals 14 residues. Germline V gene sequence: CDR1 LNHDA, CDR2 SQIVND (reference sequence).